The clone carrying this T cell receptor beta chain was observed a few times. This entry belongs to a study of T cells after yellow fever vaccination. Across the whole study: For low cell numbers, libraries were made with SMART-Seq v4 Ultra Low Input.

TCRdb ran MiXCR on the 5' RACE reads and lists one entry per CDR3 protein. The sample holds 250,000 to 300,000 distinct CDR3 sequences, around 13% seen once. The CDR3 consists of 15 residues. Germline CDR1 and CDR2: SGHTA and FQGNSA. The V end lost 3 bases, the J end lost 2 bases, and 8 bases lay between the germline ends. The V and J genes are TRBV7-2 and TRBJ2-6; D unresolved. The TCR sequence derives from a man in his thirties or forties who received the YFV17D yellow fever vaccine. The input for sequencing was CD4+ T cells sorted from PBMCs, taken 45 days after the yellow fever booster vaccination. The CDR3 nucleotides read TGTGCCAGCAGCTTCAGAAAGACTGGGGCCAACGTCCTGACTTTC. Translated, it gives CASSFRKTGANVLTF.